This passage covers 28 T cell receptor beta chains from one sample sequenced in a study of cytomegalovirus exposure and HLA in healthy donors. PCR was performed using 60 Vbeta and 13 Jbeta primers. Profiled with immunoSEQ multiplex PCR; TCRdb holds only in-frame clones, not every one. The table has 180,000 or so clones, more than 70% seen once. Sequenced material: PBMCs. The receptors were gathered from a male donor in good health and CMV-seronegative.

The chain links TRBV15 to TRBJ1-2; 8 nucleotides align to TRBD1. CDR3 length: 15 amino acids. With 0 bases clipped from V and 5 bases from J, the junction kept 5 bases outside the gene matches. Germline loops: CDR1 LNHNV, CDR2 YYDKDF (reference sequence). Here the CDR3 DNA reads TGTGCCACCAGCAGAGATCAGGGGGCTTATTATGGCTACACCTTC. This codes for CATSRDQGAYYGYTF. The whole variable domain, filled in from reference TRBV15 and TRBJ1-2, reads DAMVIQNPRYQVTQFGKPVTLSCSQTLNHNVMYWYQQKSSQAPKLLFHYYDKDFNNEADTPDNFQSRRPNTSFCFLDIRSPGLGDTAMYLCATSRDQGAYYGYTFGSGTRLTVV.

The chain is built from TRBV7-3 and TRBJ2-5; 7 nucleotides line up with TRBD2. With 4 bases clipped from V and 5 bases from J, the junction kept 4 bases outside the gene matches. The CDR3 sequence is 13 residues long. Germline CDR1 reads SGHTA; CDR2 reads FQGTGA. CDR3: CASSSREGETQYF. DNA of the CDR3: TGTGCCAGCAGCTCCAGGGAGGGGGAGACCCAGTACTTC.

This clone was counted once. The chain uses TRBV6-5 and TRBJ2-5; the match to TRBD2 covers 14 bases. Germline V lookup: CDR1 MNHEY, CDR2 SVGAGI. The J segment lost 4 bases and the V segment lost 4 bases, leaving 2 bases of the junction unmatched. This CDR3 region has 15 residues. The CDR3 loop is CASSFGLAGGETQYF. Here the CDR3 DNA reads TGTGCCAGCAGTTTCGGACTAGCGGGGGGAGAGACCCAGTACTTC.

The chain links TRBV19 to TRBJ2-1, with D possibly being TRBD2 (6 bases). Germline-derived CDR1 and CDR2 are LNHDA and SQIVND (reference sequence). The CDR3 spans 15 residues. V dropped 6 bases and J dropped 3 bases, with 15 bases sitting between them. CDR3 nucleotide sequence: TGTGCCAGTAGACGACTAGACGGGGGCTACAATGAGCAGTTCTTC. Protein product: CASRRLDGGYNEQFF.

This clone was recorded a few times. V and J are TRBV6-5 and TRBJ1-1; D may be TRBD1 (6 bases). Trimming cost V 0 bases and J 2 bases, with 13 bases left between them. CDR3 length: 16 amino acids. Germline CDR1 is MNHEY and CDR2 is SVGAGI. CDR3 in amino acids: CASSYSRGARNTEAFF. In DNA form, the CDR3 reads TGTGCCAGCAGTTACTCGCGGGGGGCGCGCAACACTGAAGCTTTCTTT.

Written as DNA, the CDR3 is TGTGCCAGCAGCTTGGTTCACAGACAAGAGACCCAGTACTTC. Translating gives CASSLVHRQETQYF. This chain links TRBV5-6 with TRBJ2-5; D ambiguous. Trimming left V 0 bases short and J 2 bases short, with 8 bases between. In germline, CDR1 is SGHDT, CDR2 YYEEEE. This CDR3 has 14 residues.

The chain joins TRBV7-9 to TRBJ1-2; D is unclear. This CDR3 is built from 13 residues. Trimming took 5 bases from V and 6 from J, leaving 13 bases between them. Germline values: CDR1 SEHNR, CDR2 FQNEAQ (reference sequence). CDR3 coding DNA: TGTGCCAGCAGCCCAATAACCGCAGATGGCTACACCTTC. Translated, it gives CASSPITADGYTF.

The V gene is TRBV7-6, the J gene TRBJ2-4, with TRBD2 matching 7 bases. In germline, CDR1 is SGHVS, CDR2 FNYEAQ. This CDR3 has 17 amino acids. Trimming at V came to 1 base and at J to 3 bases, leaving 9 bases not matched to a gene. CDR3 bases: TGTGCCAGCAGCTTAGATGTTTGGGGGGGAGGCAAAAACATTCAGTACTTC. This sequence encodes CASSLDVWGGGKNIQYF.

This chain links TRBV7-9 with TRBJ2-2, with 9 bases identical to TRBD2. CDR1 is SEHNR, CDR2 FQNEAQ, per germline (reference sequence). V gave up 1 base and J gave up 2 bases; unmatched junction bases: 2. CDR3 length equals 16 residues. CDR3 sequence reads: CASSLGAGGNTGELFF. The CDR3 bases are TGTGCCAGCAGCTTAGGAGCGGGGGGTAACACCGGGGAGCTGTTTTTT.

J is TRBJ2-7 and V is TRBV19; 7 positions match TRBD2. V was clipped by 7 bases and J by 7 bases; unmatched bases: 13. From germline, CDR1 is LNHDA and CDR2 SQIVND (reference sequence). CDR3 size: 14 residues. This CDR3 reads CASTPGAGVSEQYF. The CDR3 DNA reads as TGTGCCAGTACCCCCGGGGCGGGAGTTAGTGAGCAGTACTTC.

This clone was observed a few times. V is TRBV7-8 and J is TRBJ1-4; no reliable D call. Per the germline V gene, CDR1 is SGHVS and CDR2 is FQNEAQ. Trimming took off 7 bases at V and 5 bases at J, with 14 bases between the two ends. This CDR3 has 14 residues. The CDR3, as DNA: TGTGCCAGCACCCAACAGAGCTCAAATGAAAAACTGTTTTTT. It translates to CASTQQSSNEKLFF.

V is TRBV18 and J is TRBJ2-3; 12 bases match TRBD1. There are 23 residues in the CDR3. Germline-derived CDR1 and CDR2 are KGHSH and LQKENI. V shed 4 bases, J shed 2 bases, and the junction held 25 bases outside the gene matches. For the CDR3, the DNA is TGTGCCAGCTCACGGACGATGCCCCCTGAGCCGGGACAGGGGGCGGGAGACACAGATACGCAGTATTTT. Translating gives CASSRTMPPEPGQGAGDTDTQYF. Complete variable domain (other parts from reference TRBV18 and TRBJ2-3): NAGVMQNPRHLVRRRGQEARLRCSPMKGHSHVYWYRQLPEEGLKFMVYLQKENIIDESGMPKERFSAEFPKEGPSILRIQQVVRGDSAAYFCASSRTMPPEPGQGAGDTDTQYFGPGTRLTVL.

The chain links TRBV7-8 to TRBJ2-7; perhaps TRBD2 as D (6 bases). CDR3 length: 14 amino acids. Looked up from germline, CDR1 is SGHVS and CDR2 is FQNEAQ. The ends were cut back, 3 bases at V and 3 bases at J, with 12 bases in the middle. The CDR3 DNA sequence: TGTGCCAGCAGCTTCTCCGGGAGTTACTACGAGCAGTACTTC. Translation gives CASSFSGSYYEQYF.

The chain is built from TRBV7-6 and TRBJ2-1; 9 positions match TRBD2. The V segment lost 3 bases and the J segment 9 bases; nucleotides outside the gene matches: 6. The CDR3 has 14 amino acids. Germline loops: CDR1 SGHVS, CDR2 FNYEAQ. CDR3 DNA sequence: TGTGCCAGCAGCTTCGAAGCGGGGGGCCTTGAGCAGTTCTTC. Its protein is CASSFEAGGLEQFF.

The chain employs TRBV14 and TRBJ2-5, with D possibly TRBD1 on 5 matching bases. This CDR3 comprises 18 residues. V lost 1 base and J 4 bases, leaving 22 bases between the germline ends. CDR1 is SGHDN and CDR2 is FVKESK in the germline V gene. The CDR3 region has the DNA TGTGCCAGCAGCCAAGGGGCAGCTCTGTGGGGCAAGGGAGAGACCCAGTACTTC. As protein: CASSQGAALWGKGETQYF.

This chain connects TRBV15 to TRBJ1-4; tentative D call: TRBD1 (6 bases). Per germline, CDR1 LNHNV and CDR2 YYDKDF (reference sequence). V was cut by 4 bases and J by 4 bases, with 10 bases left in between. This CDR3 is 14 amino acids long. The CDR3 spells CATSNGGRNEKLFF. The CDR3 DNA is TGTGCCACCAGCAACGGGGGGCGTAATGAAAAACTGTTTTTT.

The chain couples TRBV29-1 to TRBJ2-3, with D uncertain. Germline loops: CDR1 SQVTM, CDR2 ANQGSEA. This CDR3 contains 12 residues. V dropped 7 bases and J dropped 4 bases, with 12 bases sitting between them. CDR3 nucleotides: TGCAGCGCTTCCGCCGAGTCAGATACGCAGTATTTT. This codes for CSASAESDTQYF.

J is TRBJ2-7 and V is TRBV5-1; the D gene is possibly TRBD1 (6 bases). Trimming shortened V by 3 bases and J by 0 bases, and 13 bases separated the two germline ends. This CDR3 region has 15 residues. The germline V gene encodes CDR1 SGHRS and CDR2 YFSETQ. The CDR3 DNA reads TGCGCCAGCAGCTCGTCGGGACACAACTCCTACGAGCAGTACTTC. This translates into CASSSSGHNSYEQYF.

This chain joins TRBV7-9 and TRBJ2-7; TRBD1 might be the D (5 bases). Germline V gene sequence: CDR1 SEHNR, CDR2 FQNEAQ (reference sequence). Between the trimmed V and J ends, which lost 3 bases and 3 bases, there was a span of 24 bases. This CDR3 region has 18 residues. CDR3 in DNA: TGTGCCAGCAGCTTGTCTAGGCAGGGAAAGTATAGGAGCTACGAGCAGTACTTC. Translated, it gives CASSLSRQGKYRSYEQYF. The full variable domain, completed using reference TRBV7-9 and TRBJ2-7, is DTGVSQNPRHKITKRGQNVTFRCDPISEHNRLYWYRQTLGQGPEFLTYFQNEAQLEKSRLLSDRFSAERPKGSFSTLEIQRTEQGDSAMYLCASSLSRQGKYRSYEQYFGPGTRLTVT.

This clone has only a few counts. The chain recombines TRBV5-4 with TRBJ1-1, with D possibly matching TRBD1 (5 bases). The CDR3 has 13 residues. CDR1 is SGHNT, CDR2 YYREEE, per germline (reference sequence). The V end lost 5 bases, the J end lost 2 bases, and 10 bases lay between the germline ends. The CDR3, as DNA: TGTGCCAGCAGTCACGACAGTAACACTGAAGCTTTCTTT. It translates to CASSHDSNTEAFF.

The rearrangement uses TRBV25-1 and TRBJ2-4; TRBD2 aligns across 13 bases. The V gene's germline CDR1 is MGHDK and CDR2 SYGVNS. V shed 6 bases, J shed 9 bases, and the junction held 8 bases outside the gene matches. There are 15 residues in the CDR3. Here the CDR3 DNA reads TGTGCCAGCAGACAAACTAGCGGGAGGGGTGGCATTCAGTACTTC. Amino acid sequence: CASRQTSGRGGIQYF.

V and J are TRBV2 and TRBJ1-5; TRBD1 matches 7 bases. This CDR3 comprises 14 residues. The J segment lost 3 bases and the V segment lost 6 bases, leaving 5 bases of the junction unmatched. Germline lookup yields CDR1 SNHLY and CDR2 FYNNEI. Here the CDR3 DNA reads TGTGCCAGCAGGACCGGGACAGTCAATCAGCCCCAGCATTTT. Translation gives CASRTGTVNQPQHF.

The rearrangement links TRBV11-2 to TRBJ1-2; D remains ambiguous. Trimming took off 5 bases at V and 13 bases at J, with 17 bases between the two ends. Germline V gene sequence: CDR1 SGHAT, CDR2 FQNNGV. This CDR3 is built from 12 residues. The CDR3: CASSAEEGGFTF. CDR3 DNA sequence: TGTGCCAGCAGCGCAGAGGAGGGAGGGTTCACCTTC. The complete variable domain, with remaining parts taken from reference TRBV11-2 and TRBJ1-2, reads EAGVAQSPRYKIIEKRQSVAFWCNPISGHATLYWYQQILGQGPKLLIQFQNNGVVDDSQLPKDRFSAERLKGVDSTLKIQPAKLEDSAVYLCASSAEEGGFTFGSGTRLTVV.

The rearrangement links TRBV5-1 to TRBJ2-3; D call uncertain. This CDR3 region has 17 residues. V lost 3 bases, J lost 0 bases, and 17 bases lay in between. Germline V gene sequence: CDR1 SGHRS, CDR2 YFSETQ. Here the CDR3 DNA reads TGCGCCAGCAGCTCGGCCCCCGAGGTGACTAGCACAGATACGCAGTATTTT. Translating it yields CASSSAPEVTSTDTQYF.

This chain connects TRBV5-1 to TRBJ1-2, with D perhaps matching TRBD1 (5 bases). The germline V gene encodes CDR1 SGHRS and CDR2 YFSETQ. The CDR3 length is 17 residues. V lost 3 bases and J lost 7, with 25 bases in between. DNA of the CDR3: TGCGCCAGCAGCTCGATAGTAACAGGCCCACTTTCGGGTGGCTACACCTTC. It encodes CASSSIVTGPLSGGYTF.

The chain carries TRBV28 and TRBJ1-2; 7 nucleotides align to TRBD1. V dropped 3 bases and J dropped 4; count of bases not matched to a gene: 8. The CDR3 length is 15 residues. The germline V gene has CDR1 MDHEN and CDR2 SYDVKM. The chain's CDR3 is CASSFPRGLGYGYTF. CDR3 sequence (DNA): TGTGCCAGCAGTTTCCCGAGGGGGCTCGGCTATGGCTACACCTTC.

For the CDR3, the DNA is TGTGCCAGCAGCAAAGGGGACAGGGGGCAGGGAGGCTACACCTTC. This translates into CASSKGDRGQGGYTF. V gene TRBV21-1 combines with J gene TRBJ1-2; TRBD1, the table's D call, was not compared with the DNA. TRBV21-1 is a documented pseudogene. The CDR3 covers 15 residues.

The chain couples TRBV29-1 to TRBJ1-1; D unclear. This CDR3 contains 14 residues. V lost 4 bases to trimming and J lost 2 bases, with 14 bases between them. Germline V gene data show CDR1 as SQVTM and CDR2 as ANQGSEA. CDR3 coding DNA: TGCAGCGTTGGTGCTGAGGGCTACAACACTGAAGCTTTCTTT. Its protein product is CSVGAEGYNTEAFF. Complete variable domain (other parts from reference TRBV29-1 and TRBJ1-1): SAVISQKPSRDICQRGTSLTIQCQVDSQVTMMFWYRQQPGQSLTLIATANQGSEATYESGFVIDKFPISRPNLTFSTLTVSNMSPEDSSIYLCSVGAEGYNTEAFFGQGTRLTVV.